These 17 T cell receptor beta chains originate from one sample sequenced in a study of cytomegalovirus exposure and HLA in healthy donors. Primers included in the PCR were 60 Vbeta and 13 Jbeta primers. Clones were read by immunoSEQ multiplex PCR, and TCRdb kept only the in-frame ones, dropping some. The data contain under 200,000 clones, around three quarters of them singletons. The sequenced sample consisted of PBMCs. The receptors shown here come from a woman aged 45-60 years in good health and CMV-seronegative.

The chain couples TRBV4-1 to TRBJ2-7; 8 nucleotides agree with TRBD2. J gave up 2 bases and V 1 base, and 13 bases lay outside the gene matches. The germline V gene has CDR1 MGHRA and CDR2 YSYEKL. This CDR3 is 18 amino acids long. CDR3 amino acids: CASSQVGVSAGAAYEQYF. The DNA of the CDR3 is TGCGCCAGCAGCCAAGTTGGTGTGTCAGCGGGAGCCGCCTACGAGCAGTACTTC.

V is TRBV28 and J is TRBJ2-6; D is unclear. Germline CDR1 reads MDHEN; CDR2 reads SYDVKM. V was clipped by 5 bases and J by 1 base, with 9 bases between them. The CDR3 spans 15 residues. For the CDR3, the DNA is TGTGCCAGCAGTCACTCCGTTTCTGGGGCCAACGTCCTGACTTTC. Its protein is CASSHSVSGANVLTF.

The chain couples TRBV11-2 to TRBJ1-5; tentative D call: TRBD1 (5 bases). Germline V CDR1 and CDR2: SGHAT, FQNNGV. This CDR3 contains 15 residues. V was shortened by 1 base and J by 3 bases, with 10 bases between the two germline ends. The CDR3 nucleotides read TGTGCCAGCAGCTTAGGTTGGGGGGACAATCAGCCCCAGCATTTT. Translated: CASSLGWGDNQPQHF.

The chain couples TRBV28 to TRBJ2-6, with D perhaps TRBD2 (5 bases). The germline V gene encodes CDR1 MDHEN and CDR2 SYDVKM. Trimming took off 6 bases at V and 2 bases at J, with 8 bases between the two ends. CDR3 size: 14 residues. CDR3 region: CASRTGAGANVLTF. CDR3 nucleotide sequence: TGTGCCAGCAGAACCGGGGCTGGGGCCAACGTCCTGACTTTC.

CDR3 protein: CASSLARGNNTEAFF. The DNA for the CDR3 is TGCGCCAGCAGCTTGGCCAGAGGGAATAACACTGAAGCTTTCTTT. The chain combines TRBV5-1 with TRBJ1-1, with D hard to call. The V gene lost 0 bases and the J gene lost 2 bases, with 11 bases spanning the gap. In germline, CDR1 is SGHRS, CDR2 YFSETQ. The CDR3 sequence is 15 residues long.

The gene calls are TRBV5-1 and TRBJ2-7; TRBD1 aligns across 8 bases. The J segment lost 2 bases and the V segment lost 4 bases, leaving 5 bases of the junction unmatched. The germline CDR1 and CDR2 sequences are SGHRS and YFSETQ. The CDR3 has 14 residues. The CDR3 DNA follows: TGCGCCAGCAGCCCCACGACAGGGGCCTACGAGCAGTACTTC. Residues: CASSPTTGAYEQYF.

This clone was counted only a few times. The chain joins TRBV5-5 to TRBJ2-7; the D gene is possibly TRBD1 (6 bases). The CDR3 is 12 residues long. V shed 3 bases and J shed 3 bases, with 7 bases lying between them. In germline, CDR1 is SGHKS, CDR2 YYEKEE (reference sequence). CDR3 in amino acids: CASSWTDYEQYF. CDR3 in DNA: TGTGCCAGCAGCTGGACAGACTACGAGCAGTACTTC.

The V call is TRBV28, the J call TRBJ2-7, with 10 bases fitting TRBD2. With 3 bases clipped from V and 1 base from J, the junction kept 3 bases outside the gene matches. Germline values: CDR1 MDHEN, CDR2 SYDVKM. This CDR3 has 15 residues. The CDR3 coding sequence is TGTGCCAGCAGTTTTGAACTAGCGGGGTCCTACGAGCAGTACTTC. Translation gives CASSFELAGSYEQYF.

The rearrangement links TRBV25-1 to TRBJ1-5; D is unclear. Germline lookup yields CDR1 MGHDK and CDR2 SYGVNS. Trimming shortened V by 1 base and J by 7 bases, and 8 bases separated the two germline ends. The CDR3 consists of 13 residues. The CDR3 loop is CASSEFLGQPQHF. In DNA form, the CDR3 reads TGTGCCAGCAGTGAATTTCTGGGCCAGCCCCAGCATTTT. The full variable domain, in which reference TRBV25-1 and TRBJ1-5 provide the parts outside the CDR3, is EADIYQTPRYLVIGTGKKITLECSQTMGHDKMYWYQQDPGMELHLIHYSYGVNSTEKGDLSSESTVSRIRTEHFPLTLESARPSHTSQYLCASSEFLGQPQHFGDGTRLSIL.

This clone appeared a single time. The V and J genes are TRBV27 and TRBJ1-4; no firm D call. Trimming pared 6 bases from V and 5 bases from J, leaving 10 bases between. The CDR3 length is 13 residues. Germline-derived CDR1 and CDR2 are MNHEY and SMNVEV (reference sequence). The CDR3 coding sequence is TGTGCCAGCAGCCGGACTTTCAATGAAAAACTGTTTTTT. This codes for CASSRTFNEKLFF.

The V and J genes are TRBV5-1 and TRBJ1-2; TRBD1 aligns across 12 bases. V was pared by 7 bases and J by 6 bases, with 10 bases of the junction left unmatched. The CDR3 is 15 residues long. The germline gives CDR1 SGHRS, CDR2 YFSETQ. CDR3 sequence reads: CASSSGDRGHHGYTF. In DNA form, the CDR3 reads TGCGCCAGCTCCTCGGGGGACAGGGGGCATCATGGCTACACCTTC. Combining the CDR3 with reference TRBV5-1 and TRBJ1-2 gives the whole variable domain KAGVTQTPRYLIKTRGQQVTLSCSPISGHRSVSWYQQTPGQGLQFLFEYFSETQRNKGNFPGRFSGRQFSNSRSEMNVSTLELGDSALYLCASSSGDRGHHGYTFGSGTRLTVV.

This chain links TRBV18 with TRBJ2-1, with 9 bases fitting TRBD1. With 3 bases clipped from V and 4 bases from J, the junction kept 4 bases outside the gene matches. The V gene's germline CDR1 is KGHSH and CDR2 LQKENI. This CDR3 region has 15 residues. CDR3 sequence: CASSPDRGWYNEQFF. CDR3 nucleotide sequence: TGTGCCAGCTCACCGGACAGGGGATGGTACAATGAGCAGTTCTTC.

This chain links TRBV28 with TRBJ2-7; TRBD2 matches at 7 bases. Per germline, CDR1 MDHEN and CDR2 SYDVKM. With 3 bases clipped from V and 3 bases from J, the junction kept 8 bases outside the gene matches. This CDR3 is 15 amino acids long. The CDR3 DNA reads as TGTGCCAGCAGTTTTGGGGGGGAATACTACTACGAGCAGTACTTC. Translating gives CASSFGGEYYYEQYF.

The chain combines TRBV4-3 with TRBJ2-7; possibly TRBD2 for D (5 bases). V dropped 0 bases and J dropped 6 bases, with 15 bases sitting between them. This CDR3 spans 15 amino acids. Per the germline V gene, CDR1 is LGHNA and CDR2 is YSLEER. The DNA for the CDR3 is TGCGCCAGCAGCCAAGATTCGGCCGGGATGGGCGAGCAGTACTTC. Protein sequence: CASSQDSAGMGEQYF.

This clone was recorded a few times. The rearrangement links TRBV18 to TRBJ1-1; perhaps TRBD1 as D (6 bases). The CDR3 length is 13 residues. Per the germline V gene, CDR1 is KGHSH and CDR2 is LQKENI. Trimming stripped 4 bases from V and 5 bases from J, with 11 bases between. CDR3 in amino acids: CASSLAGDTEAFF. DNA for the CDR3: TGTGCCAGCTCACTGGCAGGGGATACTGAAGCTTTCTTT.

The chain has TRBV5-6 and TRBJ1-2; 10 bases align to TRBD1. This CDR3 is 17 amino acids long. Germline CDR1 reads SGHDT; CDR2 reads YYEEEE. The junction had 12 bases not matched to a gene; V was cut back by 4 bases and J by 3 bases. CDR3 sequence reads: CASSLGTGARGDYGYTF. Here the CDR3 DNA reads TGTGCCAGCAGCCTCGGGACAGGGGCCCGGGGGGACTATGGCTACACCTTC.

The rearrangement links TRBV29-1 to TRBJ1-5; the D gene is possibly TRBD1 (6 bases). The V gene lost 4 bases and the J gene lost 7 bases, with 14 bases spanning the gap. The germline CDR1 and CDR2 sequences are SQVTM and ANQGSEA. This CDR3 spans 13 amino acids. CDR3: CSVGWGLAQPQHF. In nucleotides, the CDR3 is TGCAGCGTTGGTTGGGGGCTAGCCCAGCCCCAGCATTTT. The variable domain in full, with the rest retrieved from reference TRBV29-1 and TRBJ1-5, is SAVISQKPSRDICQRGTSLTIQCQVDSQVTMMFWYRQQPGQSLTLIATANQGSEATYESGFVIDKFPISRPNLTFSTLTVSNMSPEDSSIYLCSVGWGLAQPQHFGDGTRLSIL.